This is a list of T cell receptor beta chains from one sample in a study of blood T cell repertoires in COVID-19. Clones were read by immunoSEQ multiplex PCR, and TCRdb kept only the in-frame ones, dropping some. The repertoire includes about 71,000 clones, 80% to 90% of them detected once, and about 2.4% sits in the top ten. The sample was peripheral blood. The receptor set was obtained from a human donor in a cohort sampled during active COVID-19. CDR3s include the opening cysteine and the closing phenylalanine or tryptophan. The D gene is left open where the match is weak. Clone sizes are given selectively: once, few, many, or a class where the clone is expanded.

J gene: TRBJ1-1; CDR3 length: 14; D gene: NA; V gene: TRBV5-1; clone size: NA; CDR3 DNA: TGCGCCAGCAGGGTTTTTTCAGGAAACACTGAAGCTTTCTTT; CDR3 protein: CASRVFSGNTEAFF
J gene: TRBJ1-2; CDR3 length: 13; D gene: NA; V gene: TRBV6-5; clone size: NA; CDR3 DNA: TGTGCCAGCAGCGGGGGGGGGAGGCATGGCTACACCTTC; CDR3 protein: CASSGGGRHGYTF
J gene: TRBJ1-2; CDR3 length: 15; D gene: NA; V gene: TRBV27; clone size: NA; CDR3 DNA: TGTGCCAGCAGACCGGGACATCGGGATAACTATGGCTACACCTTC; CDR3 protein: CASRPGHRDNYGYTF
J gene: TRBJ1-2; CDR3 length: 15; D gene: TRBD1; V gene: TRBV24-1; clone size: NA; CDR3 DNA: TGTGCCACCAGTGATCGGGACAGTAGGCTCTATGGCTACACCTTC; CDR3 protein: CATSDRDSRLYGYTF
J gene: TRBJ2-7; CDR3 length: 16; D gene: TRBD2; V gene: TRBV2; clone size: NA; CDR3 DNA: TGTGCCAGCCGCGCAGACCCCGGGACTAGGTCTGGCGAGCAGTACTTC; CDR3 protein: CASRADPGTRSGEQYF
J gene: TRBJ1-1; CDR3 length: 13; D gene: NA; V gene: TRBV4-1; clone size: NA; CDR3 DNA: TGCGCCAGCAGCATCGTCCGGTACACTGAAGCTTTCTTT; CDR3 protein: CASSIVRYTEAFF
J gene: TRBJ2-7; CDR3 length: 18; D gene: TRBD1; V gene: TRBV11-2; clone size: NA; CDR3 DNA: TGTGCCAGCAGCTTTTTTTCCCCGGAGATAGGGGGCGGCTACGAGCAGTACTTC; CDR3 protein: CASSFFSPEIGGGYEQYF
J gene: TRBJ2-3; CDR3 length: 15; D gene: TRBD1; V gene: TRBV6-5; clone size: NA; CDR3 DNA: TGTGCCAGCAGGGGATTGACAGGGGTTACAGATACGCAGTATTTT; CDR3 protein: CASRGLTGVTDTQYF
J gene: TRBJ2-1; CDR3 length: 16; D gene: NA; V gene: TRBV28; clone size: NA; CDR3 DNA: TGTGCCAGCAGTTTAAGACAGACTAGCTCCTACAATGAGCAGTTCTTC; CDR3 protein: CASSLRQTSSYNEQFF
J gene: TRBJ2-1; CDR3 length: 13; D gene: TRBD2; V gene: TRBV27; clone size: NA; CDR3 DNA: TGTGCCAGCAGTTTTGGCGGGAGCGGTGAGCAGTTCTTC; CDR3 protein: CASSFGGSGEQFF
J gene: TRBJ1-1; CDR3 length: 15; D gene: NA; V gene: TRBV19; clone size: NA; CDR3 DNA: TGTGCCAGTAGTATAGTAGGGGTTACTAACACTGAAGCTTTCTTT; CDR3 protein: CASSIVGVTNTEAFF
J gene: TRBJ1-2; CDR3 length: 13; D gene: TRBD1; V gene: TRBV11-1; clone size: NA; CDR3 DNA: TGTGCCAGCAGCTCTCGGACAGGGCGGGGCTACACCTTC; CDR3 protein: CASSSRTGRGYTF
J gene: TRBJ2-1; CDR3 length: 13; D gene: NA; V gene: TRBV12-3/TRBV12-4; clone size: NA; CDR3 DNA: TGTGCCAGCAGTTTCCGAGGAGGCGATGAGCAGTTCTTC; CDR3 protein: CASSFRGGDEQFF
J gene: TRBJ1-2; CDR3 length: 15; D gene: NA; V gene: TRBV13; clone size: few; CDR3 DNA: TGTGCCAGCAGCTTAGAAGGGGACGGGGAGGCTGGCTACACCTTC; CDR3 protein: CASSLEGDGEAGYTF
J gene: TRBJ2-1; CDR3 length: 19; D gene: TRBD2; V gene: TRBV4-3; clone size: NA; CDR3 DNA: TGCGCCAGCAGCCAGGACTCGGGACTAGCGGGACGCTCCTACAATGAGCAGTTCTTC; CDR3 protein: CASSQDSGLAGRSYNEQFF
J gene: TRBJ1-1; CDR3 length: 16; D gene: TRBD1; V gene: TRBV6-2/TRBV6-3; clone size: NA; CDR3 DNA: TGTGCCAGCAGTTGGGGACAGGGGGCGAGGGGCACTGAAGCTTTCTTT; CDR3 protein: CASSWGQGARGTEAFF
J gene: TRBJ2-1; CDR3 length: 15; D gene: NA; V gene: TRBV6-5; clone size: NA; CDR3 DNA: TGTGCCAGCAGCAAGACGCAGGGGCTCTACAATGAGCAGTTCTTC; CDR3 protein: CASSKTQGLYNEQFF
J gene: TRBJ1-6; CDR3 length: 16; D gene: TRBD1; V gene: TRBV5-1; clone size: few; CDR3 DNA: TGCGCCAGCAGCCCGCAACTACAGGGGGCAGATTCACCCCTCCACTTT; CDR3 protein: CASSPQLQGADSPLHF
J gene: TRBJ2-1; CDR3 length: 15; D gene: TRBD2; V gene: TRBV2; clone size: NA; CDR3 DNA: TGTGCCAGCAATAATCGAGCGGGGGGAAGGAATGAGCAGTTCTTC; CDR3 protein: CASNNRAGGRNEQFF
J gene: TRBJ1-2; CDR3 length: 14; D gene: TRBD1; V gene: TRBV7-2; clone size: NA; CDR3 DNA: TGTGCCAGCAGCTTGTCCGACAGGGGGAGGGGCTACACCTTC; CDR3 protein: CASSLSDRGRGYTF
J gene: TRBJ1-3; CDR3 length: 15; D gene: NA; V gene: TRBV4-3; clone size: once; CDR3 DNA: TGCGCCAGCAGCCAAGATTCAGGGGCTGGAAACACCATATATTTT; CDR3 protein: CASSQDSGAGNTIYF
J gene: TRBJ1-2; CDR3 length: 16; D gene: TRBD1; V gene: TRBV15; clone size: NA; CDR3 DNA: TGTGCCACCAGCAGATTCGGACAGGGATCCTTCTATGGCTACACCTTC; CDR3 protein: CATSRFGQGSFYGYTF
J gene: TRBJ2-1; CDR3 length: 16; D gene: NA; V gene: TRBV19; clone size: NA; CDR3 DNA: TGTGCCAGTAGTATTACCGGGACAATTTCCTACAATGAGCAGTTCTTC; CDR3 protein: CASSITGTISYNEQFF
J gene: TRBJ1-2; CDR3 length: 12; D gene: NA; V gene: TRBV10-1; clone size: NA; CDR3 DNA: TGCGCCAGCTCTGCCCAGGGCGGTGGCTACACCTTC; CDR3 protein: CASSAQGGGYTF
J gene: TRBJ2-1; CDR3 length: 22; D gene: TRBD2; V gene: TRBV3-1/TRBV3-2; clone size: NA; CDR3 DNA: TGTGCCAGCAGCCCCCATAAACCCTTGACTAGCGGGAGGGCCACGCTTAGCAATGAGCAGTTCTTC; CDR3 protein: CASSPHKPLTSGRATLSNEQFF
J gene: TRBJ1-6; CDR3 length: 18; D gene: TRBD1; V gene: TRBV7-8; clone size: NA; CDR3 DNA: TGTGCCAGCAGCTCCCGATGGAGGAGACAGGGATTGGTGGTGGCCCTCCACTTT; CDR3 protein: CASSSRWRRQGLVVALHF
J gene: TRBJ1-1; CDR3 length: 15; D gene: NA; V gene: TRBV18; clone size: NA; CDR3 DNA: TGTGCCAGCTCATCACTCCAGGGGATGAACACTGAAGCTTTCTTT; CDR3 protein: CASSSLQGMNTEAFF
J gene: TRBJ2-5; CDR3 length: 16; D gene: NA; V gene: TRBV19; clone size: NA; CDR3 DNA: TGTGCCAGTATGCAGACAGGTTATTGGGATCAAGAGACCCAGTACTTC; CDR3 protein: CASMQTGYWDQETQYF
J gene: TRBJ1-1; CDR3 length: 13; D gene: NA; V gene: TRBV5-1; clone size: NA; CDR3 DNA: TGCGCCAGCAGCTCCGAGGAGGAAACTGAAGCTTTCTTT; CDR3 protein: CASSSEEETEAFF
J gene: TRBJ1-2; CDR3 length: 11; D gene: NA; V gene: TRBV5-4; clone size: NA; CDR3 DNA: TGTGCCAGCAGCCTCACGGGGGGTTACACCTTC; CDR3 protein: CASSLTGGYTF
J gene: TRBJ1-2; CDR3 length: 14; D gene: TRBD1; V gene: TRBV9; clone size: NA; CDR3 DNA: TGTGCCAGCAATGGCAGGGGGAAGAACTATGGCTACACCTTC; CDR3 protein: CASNGRGKNYGYTF
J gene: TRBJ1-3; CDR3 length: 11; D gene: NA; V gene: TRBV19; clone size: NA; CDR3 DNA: TGTGCCACCAACGGGGGAAACACCATATATTTT; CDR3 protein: CATNGGNTIYF
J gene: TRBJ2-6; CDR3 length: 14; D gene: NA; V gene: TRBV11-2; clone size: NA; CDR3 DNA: TGTGCCAGCAGCTTGAATAGTGGGGCCAACGTCCTGACTTTC; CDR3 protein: CASSLNSGANVLTF
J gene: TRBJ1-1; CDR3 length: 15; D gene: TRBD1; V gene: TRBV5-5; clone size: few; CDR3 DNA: TGTGCCAGCAGCACGTCGGACAGGTCCTCCACTGAAGCTTTCTTT; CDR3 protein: CASSTSDRSSTEAFF
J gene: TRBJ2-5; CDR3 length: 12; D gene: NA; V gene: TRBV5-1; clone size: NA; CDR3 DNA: TGCGCCAGCAGTTCCCTCGGGGAGACCCAGTACTTC; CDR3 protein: CASSSLGETQYF
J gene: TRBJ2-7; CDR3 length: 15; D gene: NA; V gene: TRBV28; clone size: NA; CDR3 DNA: TGTGCCAGCAGTCCCGTGCGGCGGGCGGGCCGTGAGCAGTACTTC; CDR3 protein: CASSPVRRAGREQYF
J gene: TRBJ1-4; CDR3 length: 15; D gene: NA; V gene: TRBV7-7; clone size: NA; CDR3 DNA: TGTGCCAGCAGCTTAGGGGGGGGAATTAGTGAAAAACTGTTTTTT; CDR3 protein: CASSLGGGISEKLFF
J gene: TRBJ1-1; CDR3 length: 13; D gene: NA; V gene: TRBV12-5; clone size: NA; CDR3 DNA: TGTGCTAGTGGTTTAGGAGGGTTTACTGAAGCTTTCTTT; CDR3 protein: CASGLGGFTEAFF
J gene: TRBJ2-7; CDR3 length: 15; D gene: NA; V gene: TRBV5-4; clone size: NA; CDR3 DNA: TGTGCCAGCAGCTTGCCGGGTCTGGCCTCCTACGAGCAGTACTTC; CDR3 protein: CASSLPGLASYEQYF
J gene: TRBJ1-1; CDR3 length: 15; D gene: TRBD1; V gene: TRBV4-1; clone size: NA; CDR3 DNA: TGCGCCAGCAGCGAAACGACAGGGTGGAACACTGAAGCTTTCTTT; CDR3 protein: CASSETTGWNTEAFF
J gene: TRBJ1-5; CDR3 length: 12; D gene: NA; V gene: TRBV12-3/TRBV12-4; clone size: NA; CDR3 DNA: TGTGCCAGCGTCCGAGGTAATCAGCCCCAGCATTTT; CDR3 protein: CASVRGNQPQHF
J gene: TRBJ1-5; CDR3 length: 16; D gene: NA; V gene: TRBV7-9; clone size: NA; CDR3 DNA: TGTGCCAGCAGCTTATTGGGGGCAGATAGCAATCAGCCCCAGCATTTT; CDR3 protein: CASSLLGADSNQPQHF
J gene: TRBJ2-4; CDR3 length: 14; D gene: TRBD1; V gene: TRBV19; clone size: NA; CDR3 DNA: TGTGCCACTCCGGGGACAGGGACCAAAAACATTCAGTACTTC; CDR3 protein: CATPGTGTKNIQYF
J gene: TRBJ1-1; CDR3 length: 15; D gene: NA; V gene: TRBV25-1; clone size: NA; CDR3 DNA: TGTGCCAGCAGTGAAGGGAGGGGCGGGAACACTGAAGCTTTCTTT; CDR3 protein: CASSEGRGGNTEAFF
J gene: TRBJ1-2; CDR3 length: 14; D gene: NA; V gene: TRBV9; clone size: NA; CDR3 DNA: TGTGCCAGCAGCCCTAGCCCCCAGAACTATGGCTACACCTTC; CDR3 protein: CASSPSPQNYGYTF
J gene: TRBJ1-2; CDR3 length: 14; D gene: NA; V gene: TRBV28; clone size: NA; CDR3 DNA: TGTGCCAGCAGTTCACAGGGTTTAGGCTATGGCTACACCTTC; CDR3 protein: CASSSQGLGYGYTF